Below, one T cell receptor beta chain is given with its context. Its specificity is not known. Carrying unique molecular identifiers, the cDNA also gained a universal primer site through template switching. TCRdb reprocessed the 5' RACE reads with MiXCR, giving one entry per CDR3 protein. The repertoire holds hundreds of thousands of distinct CDR3 sequences, with 12% as singletons. In germline, CDR1 is SNHLY, CDR2 FYNNEI. The length of the CDR3 is 13 residues. The J segment lost 3 bases and the V segment lost 6 bases, leaving 5 bases of the junction unmatched. The record originates from a study of identical twins. General study results and limits: Shared out-of-frame alpha sequences (those common to twins) showed excess low generation probability. Monozygotic twin pairs showed more out-of-frame TCR alpha sharing than models estimated. Beta clonotypes that were abundant in cord blood contained fewer insertions, a pattern absent from memory repertoires.

This same sample was also part of a study on yellow fever vaccine responses in identical twins.

The sequenced material came from PBMCs. V gene TRBV2 combines with J gene TRBJ2-7; 7 nucleotides agree with TRBD1. The clonotype comes from a woman aged 18-30 years in good health. In nucleotides, the CDR3 is TGTGCCAGCAGGGGGACAGAAAACTACGAGCAGTACTTC. Translation gives CASRGTENYEQYF.